This T cell receptor (beta chain) was obtained from a study of blood T cells in healthy people across ages. V lost 0 bases, J lost 6 bases, and 12 bases lay in between. The CDR3 has 14 amino acids. Germline loops: CDR1 SGHRS, CDR2 YFSETQ. General study results and limits: A roughly linear fall in TCR beta diversity per million T cells was seen with increasing age. As naive T cell percentage varied, TCR beta diversity correlated strongly with it.

Using a J-beta primer mix together with a sample-barcoded 5' primer, a second PCR was run for roughly 6 to 12 cycles. TCRdb used MiXCR to reprocess the 5' RACE reads, holding one entry per CDR3 protein. The sample includes under 950,000 distinct CDR3 sequences, approximately 21% of them seen just once. Note on this clonotype: Its antigen is currently unknown. Because it lacks the conserved phenylalanine or tryptophan at the end, this CDR3 is likely a read error.

The chain links TRBV5-1 to TRBJ1-1; possibly TRBD1 for D (5 bases). Sequenced material: blood. The TCR comes from a man between 65 and 79 years old in good health. CDR3 amino acids: CASSLARDGSEAFL. CDR3 bases: TGCGCCAGCAGCTTGGCCCGGGACGGGTCTGAAGCTTTCTTG.